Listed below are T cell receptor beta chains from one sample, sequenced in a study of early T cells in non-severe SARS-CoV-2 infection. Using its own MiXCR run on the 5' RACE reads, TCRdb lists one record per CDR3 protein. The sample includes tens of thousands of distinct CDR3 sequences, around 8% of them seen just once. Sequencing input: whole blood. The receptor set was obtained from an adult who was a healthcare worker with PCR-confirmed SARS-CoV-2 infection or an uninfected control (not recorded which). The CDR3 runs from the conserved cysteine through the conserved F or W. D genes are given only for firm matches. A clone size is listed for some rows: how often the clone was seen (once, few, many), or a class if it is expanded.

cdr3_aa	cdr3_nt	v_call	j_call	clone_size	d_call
CSVGATNEKLFF	TGCAGCGTGGGAGCAACTAATGAAAAACTGTTTTTT	TRBV29-1	TRBJ1-4	many	-
CSVCYRGNTEAFF	TGCAGCGTATGCTACAGGGGGAACACTGAAGCTTTCTTT	TRBV29-1	TRBJ1-1	many	TRBD1
CASSFSALSGRAYNEQFF	TGTGCCAGCAGCTTCTCCGCCCTGAGCGGGAGGGCCTACAATGAGCAGTTCTTC	TRBV5-4	TRBJ2-1	-	TRBD2
CATSDFPRGDHNEQFF	TGTGCCACCAGTGATTTCCCTAGAGGGGACCACAATGAGCAGTTCTTC	TRBV24-1	TRBJ2-1	few	-
CASSDPNGGAYEQYF	TGTGCCAGCAGTGACCCCAACGGGGGCGCCTACGAGCAGTACTTC	TRBV25-1	TRBJ2-7	many	-
CASSSETGKAQPQHF	TGTGCCAGCAGCTCCGAGACAGGGAAGGCTCAGCCCCAGCATTTT	TRBV7-6	TRBJ1-5	medium-sized	TRBD1
CASSLTWTSYNEQFF	TGTGCCAGCAGCTTAACCTGGACGTCCTACAATGAGCAGTTCTTC	TRBV7-6	TRBJ2-1	-	-
CASSQEGRHYNEQFF	TGCGCCAGCAGCCAGGAGGGGAGACATTACAATGAGCAGTTCTTC	TRBV4-3	TRBJ2-1	many	-
CASSYDYGTSYEQYF	TGTGCCAGCAGCTACGACTACGGGACATCCTACGAGCAGTACTTC	TRBV6-5	TRBJ2-7	-	-
CASSFDTRTDTQYF	TGTGCCAGCAGCTTCGACACCCGCACAGATACGCAGTATTTT	TRBV7-9	TRBJ2-3	medium-sized	-
CSASGSRFPYEQYF	TGCAGTGCTAGCGGGAGCAGGTTCCCCTACGAGCAGTACTTC	TRBV20-1	TRBJ2-7	many	-
CSASPHTLETGAYTDTQYF	TGCAGTGCTAGCCCTCATACATTGGAAACAGGGGCATACACAGATACGCAGTATTTT	TRBV20-1	TRBJ2-3	-	TRBD1
CASSPSAGSNEQFF	TGTGCCAGTAGCCCCTCAGCGGGAAGCAATGAGCAGTTCTTC	TRBV19	TRBJ2-1	many	TRBD2
CASSISSGRVPNQYF	TGTGCCAGTAGTATATCTAGCGGGAGGGTCCCAAACCAGTACTTC	TRBV19	TRBJ2-5	many	TRBD2
CSVDPGTGPFF	TGCAGCGTTGACCCCGGGACAGGCCCGTTCTTC	TRBV29-1	TRBJ2-1	-	TRBD1
CAISDRTMGVDEQFF	TGTGCCATCAGTGACCGGACTATGGGCGTCGATGAGCAGTTCTTC	TRBV10-3	TRBJ2-1	few	-
CAASQGGGADTQYF	TGTGCCGCCAGTCAAGGCGGGGGGGCAGATACGCAGTATTTT	TRBV6-6	TRBJ2-3	few	TRBD2
CASSVGSGGTEAFF	TGTGCCAGCAGCGTCGGCTCAGGGGGCACTGAAGCTTTCTTT	TRBV7-9	TRBJ1-1	-	TRBD1
CASSFLGQGNSPLHF	TGTGCCAGCAGTTTTCTGGGACAGGGGAATTCACCCCTCCACTTT	TRBV6-5	TRBJ1-6	-	TRBD1
CASARLGQERLAGVGEQFF	TGTGCCAGTGCCCGGCTGGGACAGGAAAGACTAGCGGGAGTTGGTGAGCAGTTCTTC	TRBV7-6	TRBJ2-1	many	TRBD2
CSVRGGIFGYTF	TGCAGCGTTCGGGGAGGGATTTTTGGCTACACCTTC	TRBV29-1	TRBJ1-2	few	-
CSAPKKGEGTDTQYF	TGCAGTGCCCCAAAGAAGGGGGAGGGCACAGATACGCAGTATTTT	TRBV20-1	TRBJ2-3	many	-
CASSSEGTRRTNEQFF	TGTGCCAGCAGCTCCGAAGGGACAAGGAGAACGAATGAGCAGTTCTTC	TRBV7-2	TRBJ2-1	-	-
CATSETGDYETQYF	TGTGCCACCAGTGAAACAGGTGACTATGAGACCCAGTACTTC	TRBV24-1	TRBJ2-5	few	-
CSAREDPFAYEQYF	TGCAGTGCTAGAGAGGACCCGTTCGCCTACGAGCAGTACTTC	TRBV20-1	TRBJ2-7	-	-
CASRLEVKNEQFF	TGTGCCAGCCGACTAGAGGTTAAGAATGAGCAGTTCTTC	TRBV5-4	TRBJ2-1	many	-
CASSLAAGVLETQYF	TGTGCCAGCAGCTTAGCAGCGGGAGTCCTGGAGACCCAGTACTTC	TRBV11-1	TRBJ2-5	many	TRBD2
CASSVLAANEQFF	TGTGCCAGCAGCGTATTAGCGGCAAATGAGCAGTTCTTC	TRBV9	TRBJ2-1	many	-
CASSQGVGPQHF	TGTGCCAGCAGCCAAGGAGTGGGGCCCCAGCATTTT	TRBV3-1	TRBJ1-5	-	-
CASSFRRGNTDTQYF	TGTGCCAGCAGCTTCAGAAGGGGAAACACAGATACGCAGTATTTT	TRBV7-9	TRBJ2-3	few	-
CASSAGGGGDTQYF	TGTGCCAGCAGCGCCGGGGGCGGGGGCGATACGCAGTATTTT	TRBV7-3	TRBJ2-3	-	-
CAISAGGTYEQYF	TGTGCCATCAGTGCCGGGGGCACCTACGAGCAGTACTTC	TRBV10-3	TRBJ2-7	few	-
CASSSRAGQGARGANVLTF	TGTGCCAGCAGCTCCCGTGCGGGACAGGGGGCGCGAGGGGCCAACGTCCTGACTTTC	TRBV11-2	TRBJ2-6	many	TRBD1